This T cell receptor beta chain was identified in a study of blood T cell repertoires in COVID-19. At the level of the study: Specimens from acute and convalescent COVID-19 originated in the United States, Italy and Spain. PBMCs, B-cell-depleted T cells, or T cells provided the cDNA or gDNA that made up the material.

In the authors' workflow: The authors estimated nucleated cell counts from reference gene primer amplification. Only in-frame clones appear in the TCRdb table, and some are missing; sequencing was by immunoSEQ multiplex PCR. That table supplies the V and J calls and clone size; D and trimming were determined from the DNA. The data hold 200,000 to 250,000 clones, with 87% observed a single time. The sequence was obtained from a young woman who had recovered from COVID-19. The sequencing sample was made of peripheral blood.

Here the CDR3 reads CASRGTGLREQYF. DNA for the CDR3: TGTGCCAGCAGAGGGACAGGGCTTAGGGAGCAGTACTTC. The gene calls are TRBV2 and TRBJ2-7; 9 bases agree with TRBD1. V shed 6 bases and J 7 bases; nucleotides not matched to a gene: 7. Germline V gene lookup returns CDR1 SNHLY and CDR2 FYNNEI. The CDR3 is 13 amino acids. The full variable domain, completed using reference TRBV2 and TRBJ2-7, is EPEVTQTPSHQVTQMGQEVILRCVPISNHLYFYWYRQILGQKVEFLVSFYNNEISEKSEIFDDQFSVERPDGSNFTLKIRSTKLEDSAMYFCASRGTGLREQYFGPGTRLTVT.